This T cell receptor (beta chain) emerged from a study of T cells in Graves' hyperthyroidism and ophthalmopathy. Study details: Peripheral blood was secured at the point of initial diagnosis, before any treatment.

The source material, RNA transcripts, was used to amplify TCR beta CDR3 regions. The HTBI primer set served for first-round RT-PCR of the TCR CDR3. Each CDR3 protein is one row after TCRdb ran MiXCR on the multiplex PCR reads. Of around 700,000 distinct CDR3 sequences in the sample, about a third were seen once. Comment on this clonotype: Its antigen is not known.

It was considered stable Graves' hyperthyroidism when ophthalmopathy did not progress within 18 months. Overall study results and limits: Appearing also in blood were most of the thyroid clonotypes expanded above 0.001. Model-based prediction identified ophthalmopathy a median 6.5 months prior to its onset.

Specimen: blood. This receptor was identified in a woman aged 40-49 years with Graves' hyperthyroidism.

Here the CDR3 reads CASSPSIPGQTTGELFF. The CDR3, as DNA: TGTGCCAGCTCACCATCTATACCGGGACAGACTACCGGGGAGCTGTTTTTT. The V and J genes are TRBV6-1 and TRBJ2-2, with 7 positions matching TRBD1. CDR3 size: 17 residues. J lost 5 bases, V lost 8 bases, and 17 bases had no gene match. CDR1 and CDR2 (germline): MNHNS, SASEGT.